These 2 T cell receptor beta chains were all obtained from the same sample, sequenced in a study of molecular identifiers for immune sequencing clone quantification. TCRdb passed the PCR reads through MiXCR, listing each CDR3 protein once. The profile shows 10,000 or so distinct CDR3 sequences, 20% to 25% of them singletons. Material: naive CD8+ T cells from blood, with Jurkat cell RNA spiked in. Described subset: FACS-sorted CD8+CD4-CCR7+CD45RA+ naive T cells. These receptors came from a human donor in good health. Some libraries in this study had Jurkat cell RNA spiked in.

By sample share, this clonotype is medium-sized. This chain links TRBV12-3 or TRBV12-4 with TRBJ2-3; 12 nucleotides line up with TRBD2. V trimming: 7 bases; J trimming: 1 base; junction bases outside the gene matches: 6. The CDR3 sequence is 16 residues long. The CDR3 DNA reads TGTGCCAGCACCCAGCGGACTAGCGGGGGCACAGATACGCAGTATTTT. Residues: CASTQRTSGGTDTQYF.

This clonotype is classed as medium-sized (0.01 to 0.1%). Here the CDR3 reads CSVETGQGWNEQFF. The CDR3 coding sequence is TGCAGCGTTGAGACGGGACAGGGGTGGAATGAGCAGTTCTTC. The chain uses TRBV29-1 and TRBJ2-1; 10 nucleotides line up with TRBD1. The CDR3 totals 14 residues. The germline gives CDR1 SQVTM, CDR2 ANQGSEA. With 3 bases clipped from V and 7 bases from J, the junction kept 6 bases outside the gene matches.